The 25 T cell receptor beta chains below come from one sample, sequenced in a study of cytomegalovirus exposure and HLA in healthy donors. The study ran its PCR with 60 Vbeta and 13 Jbeta primers. TCRdb's table, derived via immunoSEQ multiplex PCR, lists solely in-frame clones and lacks some. The table has 150,000 to 160,000 clones, around 79% seen once. The specimen sequenced was PBMCs. The source of these receptors is a man aged 30 to 45 in good health and CMV-seropositive.

The chain carries TRBV5-1 and TRBJ2-1, with TRBD1 matching 9 bases. The CDR3 spans 16 residues. Germline CDR1 is SGHRS and CDR2 is YFSETQ. V gave up 4 bases and J gave up 7 bases; unmatched junction bases: 12. CDR3 sequence: CASSLAGTGKINEQFF. The CDR3 nucleotides are TGCGCCAGCAGCCTCGCCGGGACAGGGAAGATAAATGAGCAGTTCTTC.

Concerning this clone: This sample also contains other DNA sequences that code for the same CDR3. DNA of the CDR3: TGTGCCAGCAGTGCGAGGGACAGGGGGCGAGAGACCCAGTACTTC. It translates to CASSARDRGRETQYF. The chain couples TRBV27 to TRBJ2-5, with 12 bases lining up with TRBD1. V was pared by 5 bases and J by 4 bases, with 5 bases of the junction left unmatched. The CDR3 covers 15 residues. CDR1 MNHEY and CDR2 SMNVEV come from the germline V gene (reference sequence).

CDR3 loop: CASSLFTSGTGNEQFF. Written as DNA, the CDR3 is TGTGCCAGCAGTTTATTTACTAGCGGGACTGGCAATGAGCAGTTCTTC. The rearrangement uses TRBV28 and TRBJ2-1; TRBD2 agrees at 10 bases. Germline lookup yields CDR1 MDHEN and CDR2 SYDVKM. The CDR3 spans 16 residues. J lost 6 bases, V lost 1 base, and 6 bases had no gene match.

In its sample, this clone was seen a few times. The chain recombines TRBV7-9 with TRBJ1-1; 8 positions agree with TRBD1. J gave up 6 bases and V 5 bases, and 11 bases lay outside the gene matches. The CDR3 sequence is 15 residues long. Germline lookup yields CDR1 SEHNR and CDR2 FQNEAQ (reference sequence). This CDR3 is CASSTLLQGAAEAFF. The CDR3 nucleotides read TGTGCCAGCAGCACCCTTCTCCAGGGGGCGGCTGAAGCTTTCTTT.

The chain carries TRBV7-2 and TRBJ1-1; D unclear. This CDR3 contains 13 residues. CDR1 is SGHTA and CDR2 is FQGNSA in the germline V gene. V gave up 8 bases and J gave up 4 bases, with 14 bases separating them. The CDR3 nucleotides are TGTGCCAGCGGTAAAGCCCTGCGCACTGAAGCTTTCTTT. As protein: CASGKALRTEAFF.

This clone was counted between two and nine times. This rearrangement joins TRBV14 to TRBJ1-1, with TRBD1 matching over 8 bases. The length of the CDR3 is 19 residues. Germline trimming cut 1 base from V and 2 bases from J; bases unmatched to any gene: 15. From germline, CDR1 is SGHDN and CDR2 FVKESK. As DNA, the CDR3 is TGTGCCAGCAGCCAAGTAACGACAGGGGACTCTCTTGAAAACACTGAAGCTTTCTTT. Its translation: CASSQVTTGDSLENTEAFF.

The CDR3 region is CASSKQGAEQPQHF. DNA of the CDR3: TGTGCCAGCAGTAAGCAGGGGGCCGAACAGCCCCAGCATTTT. This chain uses TRBV6-6 with TRBJ1-5; 8 positions match TRBD1. The CDR3 spans 14 residues. V lost 5 bases, J lost 7 bases, and 7 bases stayed unmatched. The V gene's germline CDR1 is MNHNY and CDR2 SVGAGI (reference sequence).

The V gene is TRBV5-1, the J gene TRBJ2-3, with D possibly matching TRBD1 (6 bases). Trimming left V 2 bases short and J 8 bases short, with 21 bases between. CDR1 is SGHRS and CDR2 is YFSETQ in the germline V gene. The CDR3 length is 16 residues. The CDR3 here is CASSLTRTDKGGTQYF. The CDR3 coding sequence is TGCGCCAGCAGCTTAACACGGACAGACAAAGGGGGTACGCAGTATTTT. Based on the CDR3 plus reference TRBV5-1 and TRBJ2-3, the full variable domain is KAGVTQTPRYLIKTRGQQVTLSCSPISGHRSVSWYQQTPGQGLQFLFEYFSETQRNKGNFPGRFSGRQFSNSRSEMNVSTLELGDSALYLCASSLTRTDKGGTQYFGPGTRLTVL.

This clone was detected a few times. The chain couples TRBV7-2 to TRBJ1-3, with D perhaps TRBD1 (5 bases). The V end lost 5 bases, the J end lost 2 bases, and 10 bases lay between the germline ends. The V gene's germline CDR1 is SGHTA and CDR2 FQGNSA. CDR3 size: 14 residues. This CDR3 is CASSPGTPGNTIYF. The CDR3 nucleotides read TGTGCCAGCAGCCCCGGGACTCCTGGAAACACCATATATTTT.

The chain recombines TRBV6-1 with TRBJ1-1, with TRBD1 matching over 7 bases. Germline lookup yields CDR1 MNHNS and CDR2 SASEGT. V gave up 6 bases and J gave up 3 bases; unmatched junction bases: 4. This CDR3 spans 13 amino acids. For the CDR3, the DNA is TGTGCCAGCAGAGCAGGGGGTGACACTGAAGCTTTCTTT. Translation: CASRAGGDTEAFF.

This chain connects TRBV5-6 to TRBJ2-7; TRBD1 matches 7 bases. Germline V gene data show CDR1 as SGHDT and CDR2 as YYEEEE. This CDR3 spans 16 amino acids. V trimming: 3 bases; J trimming: 3 bases; junction bases outside the gene matches: 12. CDR3 in amino acids: CASSSEPMTGSYEQYF. In DNA, the CDR3 is TGTGCCAGCAGCTCCGAACCAATGACAGGGAGCTACGAGCAGTACTTC.

The V gene is TRBV5-6, the J gene TRBJ1-3; D is unclear. The CDR3 extends over 14 amino acids. Germline CDR1 is SGHDT and CDR2 is YYEEEE. The V end lost 0 bases, the J end lost 0 bases, and 4 bases lay between the germline ends. CDR3 loop: CASSLDSSGNTIYF. CDR3 DNA sequence: TGTGCCAGCAGCTTGGACAGCTCTGGAAACACCATATATTTT.

The V and J genes are TRBV19 and TRBJ1-1; weak D call: TRBD1 (5 bases). CDR1 is LNHDA and CDR2 is SQIVND in the germline V gene (reference sequence). The CDR3 sequence is 13 residues long. V was clipped by 9 bases and J by 5 bases, with 16 bases between them. The CDR3 nucleotides read TGTGCCAGCGGGGGGGGATTTAGGACTGAAGCTTTCTTT. Translating gives CASGGGFRTEAFF.

The chain joins TRBV5-6 to TRBJ1-4; D is ambiguous. The ends were cut back, 4 bases at V and 0 bases at J, with 16 bases in the middle. CDR3 length: 17 residues. CDR1 and CDR2 (germline): SGHDT, YYEEEE. DNA of the CDR3: TGTGCCAGCAGCCCCCAGCTGAGGGATTCAACTAATGAAAAACTGTTTTTT. This encodes CASSPQLRDSTNEKLFF.

This clone was picked up one time. The chain recombines TRBV11-2 with TRBJ1-2, with TRBD1 as a possible D gene (5 bases). The V end was cut by 5 bases, the J end by 6 bases, with 16 bases between. The CDR3 is 14 residues long. Per the germline V gene, CDR1 is SGHAT and CDR2 is FQNNGV. CDR3 loop: CASSTGRARDGYTF. CDR3 DNA sequence: TGTGCCAGCAGCACCGGCAGGGCTCGGGATGGCTACACCTTC. Complete variable domain (other parts from reference TRBV11-2 and TRBJ1-2): EAGVAQSPRYKIIEKRQSVAFWCNPISGHATLYWYQQILGQGPKLLIQFQNNGVVDDSQLPKDRFSAERLKGVDSTLKIQPAKLEDSAVYLCASSTGRARDGYTFGSGTRLTVV.

The chain uses TRBV6-5 and TRBJ2-5; D call uncertain. The DNA end is a closer match to TRBJ2-7, so the J assignment may be wrong. Germline lookup yields CDR1 MNHEY and CDR2 SVGAGI. This CDR3 has 13 residues. The CDR3 sequence: CASSYRRGHEQYF. Written as DNA, the CDR3 is TGTGCCAGCAGTTACAGGAGAGGCCACGAGCAGTACTTC.

This chain links TRBV19 with TRBJ1-1, with no clear D. Germline CDR1 LNHDA, CDR2 SQIVND (reference sequence). Trimming shortened V by 2 bases and J by 1 base, and 8 bases separated the two germline ends. The length of the CDR3 is 14 residues. CDR3 sequence: CASSIQAGNTEAFF. The CDR3 nucleotides are TGTGCCAGTAGTATACAGGCTGGGAACACTGAAGCTTTCTTT.

V usage is TRBV14 and J usage is TRBJ2-7; 7 bases line up with TRBD1. This CDR3 has 14 amino acids. Germline CDR1 SGHDN, CDR2 FVKESK. The trim removed 1 base at V and 4 bases at J, leaving 4 bases unmatched. Here the CDR3 DNA reads TGTGCCAGCAGCCAAGTTAACAGGGGTTACGAGCAGTACTTC. It specifies CASSQVNRGYEQYF.

This sequence joins TRBV4-3 and TRBJ2-3; D gene ambiguous. The CDR3 runs to 14 residues. CDR1 and CDR2 (germline): LGHNA, YSLEER. Between the trimmed V and J ends, which lost 0 bases and 10 bases, there was a span of 14 bases. CDR3 amino acids: CASSQDSRGMAQYF. The CDR3 DNA reads as TGCGCCAGCAGCCAAGATAGCCGAGGAATGGCGCAGTATTTT.

This clone is a singleton in its sample. This sample includes further DNA sequences coding for the same CDR3. The chain recombines TRBV18 with TRBJ2-2; D gene unclear. V was cut by 6 bases and J by 3 bases, with 11 bases left in between. The CDR3 loop spans 14 amino acids. From germline, CDR1 is KGHSH and CDR2 LQKENI. DNA for the CDR3: TGTGCCAGCTCCTCATACCCGGACACCGGGGAGCTGTTTTTT. It encodes CASSSYPDTGELFF.

This chain connects TRBV27 to TRBJ2-3; a weak D match, TRBD2 (6 bases). Per the germline V gene, CDR1 is MNHEY and CDR2 is SMNVEV (reference sequence). Deletions cut 6 bases from V and 3 bases from J, with 10 bases between. The CDR3 consists of 13 residues. The CDR3 region is CASRRRETDTQYF. CDR3 DNA: TGTGCCAGCAGAAGACGGGAGACAGATACGCAGTATTTT.

V gene TRBV2 combines with J gene TRBJ1-2, with D possibly matching TRBD1 (6 bases). V lost 6 bases to trimming and J lost 2 bases, with 13 bases between them. Germline V lookup: CDR1 SNHLY, CDR2 FYNNEI. The CDR3 sequence is 14 residues long. CDR3 nucleotides: TGTGCCAGCAGGCTACAGGGTCCCAACTATGGCTACACCTTC. It codes for CASRLQGPNYGYTF.

V is TRBV5-1 and J is TRBJ2-7; D is unclear. This CDR3 comprises 14 residues. The V end was cut by 0 bases, the J end by 1 base, with 8 bases between. Germline lookup yields CDR1 SGHRS and CDR2 YFSETQ. CDR3 residues: CASSLAEASYEQYF. CDR3 DNA: TGCGCCAGCAGCTTGGCCGAAGCGTCCTACGAGCAGTACTTC. Variable domain in full (rest from reference TRBV5-1 and TRBJ2-7): KAGVTQTPRYLIKTRGQQVTLSCSPISGHRSVSWYQQTPGQGLQFLFEYFSETQRNKGNFPGRFSGRQFSNSRSEMNVSTLELGDSALYLCASSLAEASYEQYFGPGTRLTVT.

This chain joins TRBV7-2 and TRBJ1-2; possibly TRBD1 for D (5 bases). The CDR3 extends over 15 amino acids. V gave up 1 base and J gave up 3 bases, with 12 bases separating them. Germline-derived CDR1 and CDR2 are SGHTA and FQGNSA. The CDR3 nucleotides read TGTGCCAGCAGCTTAGGGCTAGGGGAACACTATGGCTACACCTTC. Translation gives CASSLGLGEHYGYTF. Together with reference TRBV7-2 and TRBJ1-2, the CDR3 gives the full variable domain: GAGVSQSPSNKVTEKGKDVELRCDPISGHTALYWYRQSLGQGLEFLIYFQGNSAPDKSGLPSDRFSAERTGGSVSTLTIQRTQQEDSAVYLCASSLGLGEHYGYTFGSGTRLTVV.

The CDR3 protein is CASSLVLGDQYNEQFF. CDR3 sequence (DNA): TGCGCCAGCAGCTTGGTTTTGGGAGATCAATACAATGAGCAGTTCTTC. This chain links TRBV5-1 with TRBJ2-1; weak D call: TRBD2 (5 bases). Germline V gene sequence: CDR1 SGHRS, CDR2 YFSETQ. This CDR3 spans 16 amino acids. V lost 0 bases and J lost 4, with 14 bases in between.